The next 7 T cell receptor beta chains were all read from a single sample in a study of identical twins. TCRdb recomputed calls from the 5' RACE reads with MiXCR, one row per CDR3 protein. The sample gives 500,000 to 550,000 distinct CDR3 sequences, more than 20% of which show up once; 0.45% to 0.5% is in the top ten. In addition, the sample was reused for a study of yellow fever vaccine responses in identical twins.

Sequencing was done on a sample of CD4+ T cells sorted from blood. The receptors derive from a woman aged 18-35 years in good health.

A few counts support this clonotype. V gene TRBV20-1 combines with J gene TRBJ1-4; 8 bases are a match to TRBD1. Germline loops: CDR1 DFQATT, CDR2 SNEGSKA (reference sequence). Losses at the gene ends were 6 bases for V and 7 bases for J; bases not matched to a gene: 10. The CDR3 is 14 residues long. CDR3 amino acids: CSALDRGGTEKLFF. CDR3 DNA: TGCAGTGCCCTAGACAGGGGAGGTACTGAAAAACTGTTTTTT.

This chain uses TRBV11-3 with TRBJ2-5, with 13 positions matching TRBD2. CDR1 is SGHNT and CDR2 is YENEEA in the germline V gene. This CDR3 region has 15 residues. Trimming at V came to 5 bases and at J to 9 bases, leaving 9 bases not matched to a gene. CDR3 in amino acids: CASSPPRTSGGAQYF. DNA for the CDR3: TGTGCCAGCAGCCCACCCAGGACTAGCGGGGGAGCCCAGTACTTC.

V usage is TRBV5-1 and J usage is TRBJ2-1; D is unresolved. With 0 bases removed from V and 4 bases from J, the gap between germline ends came to 14 bases. The CDR3 has 16 residues. Looked up from germline, CDR1 is SGHRS and CDR2 is YFSETQ. CDR3 sequence: CASSLGSVATYNEQFF. In DNA form, the CDR3 reads TGCGCCAGCAGCTTGGGGTCGGTGGCTACGTACAATGAGCAGTTCTTC.

This chain connects TRBV6-1 to TRBJ2-7; 14 bases align to TRBD2. Germline-derived CDR1 and CDR2 are MNHNS and SASEGT. The CDR3 sequence is 15 residues long. The J segment lost 3 bases and the V segment lost 5 bases, leaving 3 bases of the junction unmatched. The CDR3 sequence is CASSRGTSGSYEQYV. CDR3 coding DNA: TGTGCCAGCAGTAGGGGGACTAGCGGGAGCTACGAGCAGTACGTC.

The V and J genes are TRBV12-3 or TRBV12-4 and TRBJ2-6, with D hard to call. Deletions cut 5 bases from V and 3 bases from J, with 11 bases between. This CDR3 is built from 15 residues. The CDR3 protein is CASSPTPVGANVLTF. The CDR3 DNA is TGTGCCAGCAGTCCGACCCCCGTTGGGGCCAACGTCCTGACTTTC.

A few counts support this clonotype. J is TRBJ2-7 and V is TRBV27; D is unresolved. V was cut by 2 bases and J by 4 bases, with 15 bases left in between. The CDR3 extends over 15 amino acids. Germline V gene lookup returns CDR1 MNHEY and CDR2 SMNVEV (reference sequence). For the CDR3, the DNA is TGTGCCAGCAGTTTAAAGGGCCTTAAGGGTTACGAGCAGTACTTC. This encodes CASSLKGLKGYEQYF.

The gene calls are TRBV11-2 and TRBJ2-5; D is possibly TRBD2 (6 bases). The CDR3 totals 15 residues. Germline CDR1 SGHAT, CDR2 FQNNGV. Trimming cost V 1 base and J 4 bases, with 13 bases left between them. In nucleotides, the CDR3 is TGTGCCAGCAGCTTAGGTCGGGAGACCAGAGAGACCCAGTACTTC. Its translation is CASSLGRETRETQYF.